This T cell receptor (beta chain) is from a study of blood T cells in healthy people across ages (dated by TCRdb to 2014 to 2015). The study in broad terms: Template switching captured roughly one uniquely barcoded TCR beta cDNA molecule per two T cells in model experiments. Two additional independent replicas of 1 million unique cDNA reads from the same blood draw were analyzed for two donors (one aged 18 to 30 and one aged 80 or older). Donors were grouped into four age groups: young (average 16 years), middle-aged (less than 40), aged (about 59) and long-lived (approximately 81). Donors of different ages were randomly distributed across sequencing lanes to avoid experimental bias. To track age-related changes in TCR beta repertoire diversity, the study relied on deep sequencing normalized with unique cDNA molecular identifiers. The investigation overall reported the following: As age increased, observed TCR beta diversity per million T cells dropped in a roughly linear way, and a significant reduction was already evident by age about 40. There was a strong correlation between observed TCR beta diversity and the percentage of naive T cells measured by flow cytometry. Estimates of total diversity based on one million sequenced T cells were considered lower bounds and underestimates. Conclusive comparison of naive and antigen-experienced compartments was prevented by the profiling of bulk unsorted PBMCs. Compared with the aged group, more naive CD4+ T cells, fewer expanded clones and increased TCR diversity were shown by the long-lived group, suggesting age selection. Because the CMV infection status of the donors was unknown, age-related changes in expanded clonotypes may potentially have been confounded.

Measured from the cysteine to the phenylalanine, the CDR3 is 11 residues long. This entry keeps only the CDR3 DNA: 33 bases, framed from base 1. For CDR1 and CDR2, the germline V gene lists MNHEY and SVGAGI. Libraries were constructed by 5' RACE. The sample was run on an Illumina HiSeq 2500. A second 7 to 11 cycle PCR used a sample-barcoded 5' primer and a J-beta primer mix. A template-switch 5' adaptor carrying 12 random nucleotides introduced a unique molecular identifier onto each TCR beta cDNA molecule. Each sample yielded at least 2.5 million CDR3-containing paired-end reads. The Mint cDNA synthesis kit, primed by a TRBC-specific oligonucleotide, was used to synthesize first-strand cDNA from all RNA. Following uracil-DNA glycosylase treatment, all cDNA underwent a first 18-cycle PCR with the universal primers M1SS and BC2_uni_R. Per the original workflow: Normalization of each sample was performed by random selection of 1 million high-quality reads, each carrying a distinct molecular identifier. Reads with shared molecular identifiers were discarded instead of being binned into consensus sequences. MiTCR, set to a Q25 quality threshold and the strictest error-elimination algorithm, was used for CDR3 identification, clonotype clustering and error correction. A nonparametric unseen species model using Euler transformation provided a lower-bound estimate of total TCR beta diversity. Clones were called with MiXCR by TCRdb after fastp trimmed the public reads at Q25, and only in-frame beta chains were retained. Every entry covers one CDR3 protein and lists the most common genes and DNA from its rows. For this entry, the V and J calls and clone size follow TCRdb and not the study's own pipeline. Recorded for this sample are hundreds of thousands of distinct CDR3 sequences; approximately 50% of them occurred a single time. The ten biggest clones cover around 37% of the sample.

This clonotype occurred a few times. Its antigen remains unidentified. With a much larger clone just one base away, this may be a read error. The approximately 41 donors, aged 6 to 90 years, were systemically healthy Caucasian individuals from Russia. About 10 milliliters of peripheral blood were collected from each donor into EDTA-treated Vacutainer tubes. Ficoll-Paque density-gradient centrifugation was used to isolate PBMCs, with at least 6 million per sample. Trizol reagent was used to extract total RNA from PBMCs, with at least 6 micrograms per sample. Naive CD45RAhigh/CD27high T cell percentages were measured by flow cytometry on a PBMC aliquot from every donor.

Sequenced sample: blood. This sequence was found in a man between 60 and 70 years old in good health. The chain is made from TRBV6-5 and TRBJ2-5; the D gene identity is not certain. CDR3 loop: CVSSYLETQYF. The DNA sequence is TGTGTCAGCAGTTACCTGGAGACCCAGTACTTC.